This TCR beta chain came from a study of post-analysis software for immune sequencing data. As regards this clonotype: Its antigen remains unknown.

Whole-study findings and limits: Under F measure analysis, samples from one preparation batch co-clustered strongly. Comparison with controls showed significantly lower normalized Chao1 diversity in multiple sclerosis patients. With TRBV5-6, TRBV5-1 and TRBV20-1 included, 4 to 6 TRBV segments were more frequent in patients than in controls.

The germline V and J ends were trimmed by 0 bases and 4 bases, with 14 bases remaining between them. Per germline, CDR1 SGHRS and CDR2 YFSETQ. The CDR3 is made up of 15 amino acids. Sequencing libraries made from TCR beta cDNA carried unique molecular identifiers. When about 0.95 to 10 million T cells were used, they gave around 500,000 cDNA molecules. One entry per CDR3 protein, called by TCRdb with MiXCR from the PCR reads. The table has roughly 580,000 distinct CDR3 sequences, around 47% seen once. The receptor was isolated from a girl aged 10-17 years with multiple sclerosis. V is TRBV5-1 and J is TRBJ2-7; perhaps D is TRBD1 or TRBD2 (5 bases each). Sequencing was carried out using blood. The CDR3, as DNA: TGCGCCAGCAGCTTGGATGGGGGACGACGTTACGAGCAGTACTTC. Translation: CASSLDGGRRYEQYF.